This record looks at one T cell receptor (beta chain) sequence and its context. Its antigen is not identified. The data are from a study of response to subunit inactivated influenza vaccine. Regarding the study as a whole: It was suggested by the authors that few new T cells are recruited by each seasonal influenza vaccination.

The CDR3 spans 16 residues. The ends were cut back, 5 bases at V and 9 bases at J, with 23 bases in the middle. TCRdb ran MiXCR on the RT-PCR reads and lists one entry per CDR3 protein. The table has 750,000 to 850,000 distinct CDR3 sequences, about 18% seen once. Source: PBMCs from blood, taken less than 6 days after vaccination. The source of this sequence is a man between 50 and 59 years old who received an inactivated influenza vaccine. This rearrangement joins TRBV12-3 or TRBV12-4 to TRBJ2-1; possibly TRBD1 or TRBD2 for D (5 bases each). The CDR3 sequence is CASSPRPVRRGAEQFF. The CDR3 coding sequence is TGTGCCAGCAGTCCCAGACCCGTTCGGAGAGGGGCTGAGCAGTTCTTC.